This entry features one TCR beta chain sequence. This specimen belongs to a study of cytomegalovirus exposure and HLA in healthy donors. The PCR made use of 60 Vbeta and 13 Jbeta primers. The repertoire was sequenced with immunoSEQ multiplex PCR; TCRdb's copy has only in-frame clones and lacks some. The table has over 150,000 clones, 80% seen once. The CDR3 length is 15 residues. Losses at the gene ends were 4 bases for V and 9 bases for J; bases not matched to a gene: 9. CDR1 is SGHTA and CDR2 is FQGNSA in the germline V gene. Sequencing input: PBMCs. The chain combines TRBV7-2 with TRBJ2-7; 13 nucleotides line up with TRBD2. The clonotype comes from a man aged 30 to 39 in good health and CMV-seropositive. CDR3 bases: TGTGCCAGCAGCTCTCGGACTAGCGGGAGAATTGGGCAGTACTTC. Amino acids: CASSSRTSGRIGQYF.